The rows below give T cell receptor beta chains drawn from one sample of a study of shared clonotypes between healthy human individuals. The method was immunoSEQ multiplex PCR; TCRdb's version includes in-frame clones alone and lacks a portion of them. The sample lists over a million clones; 75% to 85% were seen once. Material for sequencing was memory CD4+ T cells from PBMCs. These receptors came from a man younger than 30 in good health. Some clones in this sample may be carry-over from other donors' samples. The CDR3 runs from the conserved cysteine through the conserved F or W. The D gene is left open where the match is weak. Not every row has a clone size; where given, it reads once, few, many or a size class.

CDR3 DNA: TGTGCCAGCAGCCAAGGACTAGCGGGAGGGGTCTACAATGAGCAGTTCTTC; CDR3 protein: CASSQGLAGGVYNEQFF; V gene: TRBV4-2; D gene: TRBD2; J gene: TRBJ2-1; clone size: .
CDR3 DNA: TGTGCCAGCAGGATTGGACAGGCTTTGTTTCCCTCTGGGGCCAACGTCCTGACTTTC; CDR3 protein: CASRIGQALFPSGANVLTF; V gene: TRBV28; D gene: TRBD1; J gene: TRBJ2-6; clone size: .
CDR3 DNA: TGTGCCAGCAGCCCTACGCGAGGAGGGCACTATGGCTACACCTTC; CDR3 protein: CASSPTRGGHYGYTF; V gene: TRBV7-8; D gene: .; J gene: TRBJ1-2; clone size: .
CDR3 DNA: TGCGCCAGCAGCCCCAACAGGGGGGTCACTGAAGCTTTCTTT; CDR3 protein: CASSPNRGVTEAFF; V gene: TRBV5-1; D gene: TRBD1; J gene: TRBJ1-1; clone size: .
CDR3 DNA: TGTGCCAGCAGCCCAGGATACTCTGGAAACACCATATATTTT; CDR3 protein: CASSPGYSGNTIYF; V gene: TRBV7-2; D gene: .; J gene: TRBJ1-3; clone size: .
CDR3 DNA: TGTGCCAGCAGCGCACTTACCGCCGGGACTGAAGCTTTCTTT; CDR3 protein: CASSALTAGTEAFF; V gene: TRBV2; D gene: .; J gene: TRBJ1-1; clone size: .
CDR3 DNA: TGTGCCAGCAGCCCCCGGACAGGGAGGGACATTCAGTACTTC; CDR3 protein: CASSPRTGRDIQYF; V gene: TRBV11-2; D gene: .; J gene: TRBJ2-4; clone size: .
CDR3 DNA: TGTGCCTGGAGGCAGAGCTCCTACAATGAGCAGTTCTTC; CDR3 protein: CAWRQSSYNEQFF; V gene: TRBV30; D gene: .; J gene: TRBJ2-1; clone size: .
CDR3 DNA: TGTGCCAGCAGTTTTGGCAGGGAGGACTATGGCTACACCTTC; CDR3 protein: CASSFGREDYGYTF; V gene: TRBV27; D gene: .; J gene: TRBJ1-2; clone size: .
CDR3 DNA: TGTGCCAGCAGCTCGGGAGGGGATGTTGCCAATCAGCCCCAACATTTT; CDR3 protein: CASSSGGDVANQPQHF; V gene: TRBV7-9; D gene: .; J gene: TRBJ1-5; clone size: .
CDR3 DNA: TGTGCCATCAGTATAAGTGGGACGAGAGACAATGAGCAGTTCTTC; CDR3 protein: CAISISGTRDNEQFF; V gene: TRBV10-3; D gene: .; J gene: TRBJ2-1; clone size: .
CDR3 DNA: TGTGCCAGCAGCTTTAATCCAGGGACTGAAGCTTTCTTT; CDR3 protein: CASSFNPGTEAFF; V gene: TRBV7-6; D gene: .; J gene: TRBJ1-1; clone size: few
CDR3 DNA: TGTGCCAGCAGCCGACCCCCGGGACAAAATGCCGAAAAACTGTTTTTT; CDR3 protein: CASSRPPGQNAEKLFF; V gene: TRBV28; D gene: .; J gene: TRBJ1-4; clone size: .
CDR3 DNA: TGTGCCAGCAGCGCCACGGGCCTCCAGAATGAAAAACTGTTTTTT; CDR3 protein: CASSATGLQNEKLFF; V gene: TRBV7-9; D gene: .; J gene: TRBJ1-4; clone size: .
CDR3 DNA: TGTGCCAGCAGCTTACAGCGGGACTGGCAGTACTTC; CDR3 protein: CASSLQRDWQYF; V gene: TRBV7-2; D gene: TRBD2; J gene: TRBJ2-7; clone size: once
CDR3 DNA: TGTGCCAGCAGTGAATCCCCAGGGTACACTGAAGCTTTCTTT; CDR3 protein: CASSESPGYTEAFF; V gene: TRBV25-1; D gene: .; J gene: TRBJ1-1; clone size: .
CDR3 DNA: TGTGCCAGCAGCTTAGTCCGTAGCGGGAGGGAAACAGATACGCAGTATTTT; CDR3 protein: CASSLVRSGRETDTQYF; V gene: TRBV7-2; D gene: TRBD2; J gene: TRBJ2-3; clone size: .
CDR3 DNA: TGCGCCAGCAGCTTGGAGGACAGCAAACTCTATGGCTACACCTTC; CDR3 protein: CASSLEDSKLYGYTF; V gene: TRBV5-1; D gene: .; J gene: TRBJ1-2; clone size: .
CDR3 DNA: TGTGCCAGCAGCTCAACGTGGCGACAGGGATCCACTGAAGCTTTCTTT; CDR3 protein: CASSSTWRQGSTEAFF; V gene: TRBV5-6; D gene: TRBD1; J gene: TRBJ1-1; clone size: .
CDR3 DNA: TGTGCCAGCAGCTTAACTCGTAGCGGGAGGGACTACAATGAGCAGTTCTTC; CDR3 protein: CASSLTRSGRDYNEQFF; V gene: TRBV11-3; D gene: TRBD2; J gene: TRBJ2-1; clone size: .
CDR3 DNA: TGTGCCAGCAGCCCGACCGGACTAGCGGGGGAAGAGACCCAGTACTTC; CDR3 protein: CASSPTGLAGEETQYF; V gene: TRBV7-7; D gene: TRBD2; J gene: TRBJ2-5; clone size: .
CDR3 DNA: TGTGCCAGCTCACCACCGTTACAGGGGTATGGCTACACCTTC; CDR3 protein: CASSPPLQGYGYTF; V gene: TRBV18; D gene: TRBD1; J gene: TRBJ1-2; clone size: .
CDR3 DNA: TGTGCCAGCAGCCCATCAGGAATCAACACCGGGGAGCTGTTTTTT; CDR3 protein: CASSPSGINTGELFF; V gene: TRBV5-8; D gene: .; J gene: TRBJ2-2; clone size: once
CDR3 DNA: TGTGCCAGCAGGCGATCGGTAGCGAACACCGGGGAGCTGTTTTTT; CDR3 protein: CASRRSVANTGELFF; V gene: TRBV6-6; D gene: .; J gene: TRBJ2-2; clone size: .
CDR3 DNA: TGTGCCAGCAGTTTTGGGAGACTAGCGGTTATCGAGCAGTACTTC; CDR3 protein: CASSFGRLAVIEQYF; V gene: TRBV28; D gene: TRBD2; J gene: TRBJ2-7; clone size: once
CDR3 DNA: TGTGCCACCAGCAGACGGTCTAGCGGGAGTTCTTTAGGTGAGCAGTTCTTC; CDR3 protein: CATSRRSSGSSLGEQFF; V gene: TRBV15; D gene: TRBD2; J gene: TRBJ2-1; clone size: .
CDR3 DNA: TGCGCCAGCAGCTTAGTACTAGCGGGAACCTACGAGCAGTACTTC; CDR3 protein: CASSLVLAGTYEQYF; V gene: TRBV5-1; D gene: TRBD2; J gene: TRBJ2-7; clone size: .
CDR3 DNA: TGTGCCAGCAGTGAATTCAGGGGCCGTGGCACCGGGGAGCTGTTTTTT; CDR3 protein: CASSEFRGRGTGELFF; V gene: TRBV6-1; D gene: .; J gene: TRBJ2-2; clone size: few
CDR3 DNA: TGTGCCACCAGCGGGGTTTTGGACAATCAGCCCCAGCATTTT; CDR3 protein: CATSGVLDNQPQHF; V gene: TRBV15; D gene: .; J gene: TRBJ1-5; clone size: few
CDR3 DNA: TGCGCCAGCAGCACTTCCGGGACAGAGTACAATGAGCAGTTCTTC; CDR3 protein: CASSTSGTEYNEQFF; V gene: TRBV5-1; D gene: TRBD1; J gene: TRBJ2-1; clone size: .
CDR3 DNA: TGTGCCATCACTCACGGGGACAGCTACAATGAGCAGTTCTTC; CDR3 protein: CAITHGDSYNEQFF; V gene: TRBV10-3; D gene: TRBD1; J gene: TRBJ2-1; clone size: .
CDR3 DNA: TGTGCCAGCAGCTTATCCAACGTCCTGACTTTC; CDR3 protein: CASSLSNVLTF; V gene: TRBV7-2; D gene: .; J gene: TRBJ2-6; clone size: .
CDR3 DNA: TGTGCCAGCAGCTTAAAGGATGGCGGGGGCTACACCTTC; CDR3 protein: CASSLKDGGGYTF; V gene: TRBV7-9; D gene: .; J gene: TRBJ1-2; clone size: .
CDR3 DNA: TGCGCCAGCAGCCCACAGGGACAGGAACAAGAGACCCAGTACTTC; CDR3 protein: CASSPQGQEQETQYF; V gene: TRBV5-1; D gene: TRBD1; J gene: TRBJ2-5; clone size: .
CDR3 DNA: TGTGCCAGCAGTGACCTTACTAGCGCGGAGACCCAGTACTTC; CDR3 protein: CASSDLTSAETQYF; V gene: TRBV6-6; D gene: TRBD2; J gene: TRBJ2-5; clone size: once
CDR3 DNA: TGTGCCAGCAGCTTGGGCCAGGACAGTCAGCCCCAGCATTTT; CDR3 protein: CASSLGQDSQPQHF; V gene: TRBV5-4; D gene: .; J gene: TRBJ1-5; clone size: .
CDR3 DNA: TGTGCCAGCAGCGGACAGGGCCACTCTGGGGCCAACGTCCTGACTTTC; CDR3 protein: CASSGQGHSGANVLTF; V gene: TRBV2; D gene: TRBD1; J gene: TRBJ2-6; clone size: .
CDR3 DNA: TGCGCCAGCAGCCAAGGGGACAGGTTCACTCCAACTAATGAAAAACTGTTTTTT; CDR3 protein: CASSQGDRFTPTNEKLFF; V gene: TRBV4-1; D gene: TRBD1; J gene: TRBJ1-4; clone size: few
CDR3 DNA: TGTGCCAGCAGCTTAGCTCCGGGACTAGCGGGAGGGCGTGGTCGCAATGAGCAGTTCTTC; CDR3 protein: CASSLAPGLAGGRGRNEQFF; V gene: TRBV7-2; D gene: TRBD2; J gene: TRBJ2-1; clone size: .
CDR3 DNA: TGTGCCAGCAGCTTAGGGCTGAATTCACCCCTCCACTTT; CDR3 protein: CASSLGLNSPLHF; V gene: TRBV11-2; D gene: .; J gene: TRBJ1-6; clone size: .
CDR3 DNA: TGTGCCATCAGGACTAGCGGGAACTACGAGCAGTACTTC; CDR3 protein: CAIRTSGNYEQYF; V gene: TRBV10-3; D gene: TRBD2; J gene: TRBJ2-7; clone size: .
CDR3 DNA: TGTGCCAGCAGCTTAGATCCGGCAGGTGAGCAGTTCTTC; CDR3 protein: CASSLDPAGEQFF; V gene: TRBV7-2; D gene: .; J gene: TRBJ2-1; clone size: .
CDR3 DNA: TGTGCCAGCAGCTTTGGACAGGGGAACACTGAAGCTTTCTTT; CDR3 protein: CASSFGQGNTEAFF; V gene: TRBV11-3; D gene: TRBD1; J gene: TRBJ1-1; clone size: .
CDR3 DNA: TGCGCCAGCAGTCCGGAAGTGCCATGGGACACTGAAGCTTTCTTT; CDR3 protein: CASSPEVPWDTEAFF; V gene: TRBV23-1; D gene: .; J gene: TRBJ1-1; clone size: .
CDR3 DNA: TGTTCGACGGGACTAGCGTACACAGATACGCAGTATTTT; CDR3 protein: CSTGLAYTDTQYF; V gene: TRBV28; D gene: TRBD2; J gene: TRBJ2-3; clone size: .
CDR3 DNA: TGCGCCAGCAGCCAAGATTCGCATCAGCCCCAGCATTTT; CDR3 protein: CASSQDSHQPQHF; V gene: TRBV4-3; D gene: .; J gene: TRBJ1-5; clone size: .
CDR3 DNA: TGTGCCAGCAGCCCCTCCCACGGAATCCCAGGGAGAGGCTTCTCCTACGAGCAGTACTTC; CDR3 protein: CASSPSHGIPGRGFSYEQYF; V gene: TRBV9; D gene: .; J gene: TRBJ2-7; clone size: .
CDR3 DNA: TGTGCCAGCAGCTTAGGTAGCTCCCTCGGCTACGAGCAGTACTTC; CDR3 protein: CASSLGSSLGYEQYF; V gene: TRBV7-2; D gene: .; J gene: TRBJ2-7; clone size: .
CDR3 DNA: TGCAGCGTTGATACTTTTGGGCAGGGGGGTCGAAAGACCCAGTACTTC; CDR3 protein: CSVDTFGQGGRKTQYF; V gene: TRBV29-1; D gene: .; J gene: TRBJ2-5; clone size: .
CDR3 DNA: TGCGCCAGCAGCTTGGATTCGGGGGGCGCCAGGACCGGGGAGCTGTTTTTT; CDR3 protein: CASSLDSGGARTGELFF; V gene: TRBV5-1; D gene: .; J gene: TRBJ2-2; clone size: .
CDR3 DNA: TGTGCCAGCAGTTTAGAGGGGATGAACACTGAAGCTTTCTTT; CDR3 protein: CASSLEGMNTEAFF; V gene: TRBV27; D gene: .; J gene: TRBJ1-1; clone size: .